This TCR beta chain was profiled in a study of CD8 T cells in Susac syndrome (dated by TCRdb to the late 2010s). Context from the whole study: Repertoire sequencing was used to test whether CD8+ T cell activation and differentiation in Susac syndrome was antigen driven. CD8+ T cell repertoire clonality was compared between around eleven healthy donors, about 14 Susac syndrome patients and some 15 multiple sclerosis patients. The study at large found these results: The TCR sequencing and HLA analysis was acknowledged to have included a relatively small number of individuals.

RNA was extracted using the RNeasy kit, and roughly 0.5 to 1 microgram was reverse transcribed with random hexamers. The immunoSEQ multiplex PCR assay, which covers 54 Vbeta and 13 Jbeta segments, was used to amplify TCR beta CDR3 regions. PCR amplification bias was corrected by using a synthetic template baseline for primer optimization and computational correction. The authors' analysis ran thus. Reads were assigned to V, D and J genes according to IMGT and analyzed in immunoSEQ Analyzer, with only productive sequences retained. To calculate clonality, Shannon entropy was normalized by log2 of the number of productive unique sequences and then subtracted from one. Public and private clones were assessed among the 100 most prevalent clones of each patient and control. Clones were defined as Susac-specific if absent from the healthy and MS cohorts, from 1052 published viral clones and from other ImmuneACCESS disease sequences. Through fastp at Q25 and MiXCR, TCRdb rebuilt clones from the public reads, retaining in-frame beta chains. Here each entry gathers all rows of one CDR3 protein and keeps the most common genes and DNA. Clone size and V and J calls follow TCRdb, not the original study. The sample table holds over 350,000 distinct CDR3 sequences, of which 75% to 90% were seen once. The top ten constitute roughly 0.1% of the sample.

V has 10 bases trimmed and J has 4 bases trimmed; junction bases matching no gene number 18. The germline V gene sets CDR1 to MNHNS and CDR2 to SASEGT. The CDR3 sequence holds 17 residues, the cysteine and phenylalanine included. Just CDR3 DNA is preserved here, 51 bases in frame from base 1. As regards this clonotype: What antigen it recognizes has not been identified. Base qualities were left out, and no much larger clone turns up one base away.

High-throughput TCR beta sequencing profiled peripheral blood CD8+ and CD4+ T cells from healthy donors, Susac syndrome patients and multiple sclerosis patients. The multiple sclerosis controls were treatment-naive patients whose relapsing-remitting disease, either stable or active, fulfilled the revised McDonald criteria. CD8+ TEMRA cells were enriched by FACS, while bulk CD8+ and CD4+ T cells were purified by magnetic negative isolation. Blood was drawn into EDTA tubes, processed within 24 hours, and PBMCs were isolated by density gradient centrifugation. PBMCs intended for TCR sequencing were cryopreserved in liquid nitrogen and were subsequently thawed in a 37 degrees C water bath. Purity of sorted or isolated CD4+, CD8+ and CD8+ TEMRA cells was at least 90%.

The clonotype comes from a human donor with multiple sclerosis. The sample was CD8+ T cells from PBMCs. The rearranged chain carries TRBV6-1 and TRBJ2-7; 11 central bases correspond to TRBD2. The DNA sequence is TGTGCCACCTCCGGGACTAGCGGTATAAGCATTAGGTACGAGCAGTACTTC. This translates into CATSGTSGISIRYEQYF.